The 15 T cell receptor beta chains listed next were all sequenced from one sample in a study of CD8+ T cells in alopecia areata. TCR sequencing used cDNA made by reverse transcription of extracted RNA. TCRdb's table, derived via immunoSEQ multiplex PCR, lists solely in-frame clones and lacks some. This sample has approximately 280,000 clones, each found more than once. Cells from pooled cutaneous lymph nodes were sorted by CD4, CD8alpha, NKG2D, NKG2ACE and other markers. Sequenced sample: CD4+ T cells sorted from a lymph node. These receptor sequences come from a C3H/HeJ mouse with alopecia areata. The mouse strain carries the MHC haplotype H2-k.

This clone showed up just a few times. Genes and germline are mouse. The CDR3 end lies 4 residues beyond the end of the read and is filled in from the germline J gene. This chain connects TRBV19 to TRBJ2-7; TRBD2 matches 10 bases. This CDR3 comprises 14 residues. The germline gives CDR1 FNHDT, CDR2 SITEND (reference sequence). CDR3 protein: CASSKTGGIDEQYF. The CDR3 DNA, read in part, is TGTGCCAGCAGTAAGACTGGGGGGATTGAT.

This clone was detected only a few times. Gene and germline names: mouse. Read sequence stops 3 residues before the CDR3 end, and the germline J gene provides the missing end. The chain is built from TRBV31 and TRBJ1-6; D call uncertain. TRBJ1-6 is known as an ORF, though its function is uncertain. The length of the CDR3 is 14 residues. Germline CDR1 GKSSPN, CDR2 SITVG. With 0 bases removed from V and 0 bases from J, the gap between germline ends came to 3 bases. Incomplete CDR3 DNA: TGTGCCTGGAGTCTAAATTCCTATAATTCGCCC. Translated: CAWSLNSYNSP. The entire CDR3 sequence reads CAWSLNSYNSPLYF.

This clone has a handful of counts. Gene names are the mouse ones. Read sequence stops 4 residues before the CDR3 end, and the germline J gene provides the missing end. The genes are TRBV5 and TRBJ2-5, with D perhaps TRBD2 (7 bases). Germline V gene sequence: CDR1 LGHNA, CDR2 YNLKQL (reference sequence). This CDR3 has 14 amino acids. Trimming shortened V by 4 bases and J by 2 bases, and 10 bases separated the two germline ends. The sequenced CDR3 bases are TGTGCCAGCAGCCGTGGGGGGCCCCAAGAC. It is translated as CASSRGGPQD. The complete CDR3 sequence is CASSRGGPQDTQYF.

In its sample, this clone was seen a few times. This clone may be a read error of a much larger clone one base away. Germline and genes here are mouse. Read data end 4 residues before the CDR3 end; the end is taken from the germline J gene. The V call is TRBV13-1, the J call TRBJ2-1; 11 nucleotides match TRBD1. The CDR3 totals 14 residues. Trimming cost V 3 bases and J 5 bases; bases outside gene matches: 1. Germline V CDR1 and CDR2: NSHNY, SYGAGN. CDR3 loop: CASSGTGGDAEQFF. The part of the CDR3 DNA that was read is TGTGCCAGCAGTGGGACAGGGGGCGATGCT.

For this clone: Mouse germline and gene names are used. The read comes to an end 4 residues before the CDR3 does, leaving the germline J gene to fill in the end. V gene TRBV19 combines with J gene TRBJ2-1; 9 bases align to TRBD1. CDR1 is FNHDT and CDR2 is SITEND in the germline V gene (reference sequence). CDR3 length equals 14 residues. Partial CDR3 DNA: TGTGCCAGCAGTAAGGGGACAGGGCTGGCT. Translated, it gives CASSKGTGLA. The whole CDR3 sequence is CASSKGTGLAEQFF.

This clone was seen a few times. The listed genes are named as in mouse. The read ends 4 residues before the CDR3 terminus; that terminus is restored from the germline J gene. The V gene is TRBV19, the J gene TRBJ1-2, with 8 bases fitting TRBD1. V lost 5 bases to trimming and J lost 3 bases; unmatched junction nucleotides: 6. Germline loops: CDR1 FNHDT, CDR2 SITEND (reference sequence). This CDR3 has 14 amino acids. The DNA read from the CDR3 is TGTGCCAGCAGAAGACAGGGGAAGGACTCC. Residues: CASRRQGKDS. The CDR3 reads in full as CASRRQGKDSDYTF.

This clone came up a few times. The listed genes are named as in mouse. The read halts 4 residues ahead of the CDR3 end, with the missing end drawn from the germline J gene. The chain uses TRBV13-3 and TRBJ1-2, with 8 bases fitting TRBD1. Per the germline V gene, CDR1 is NNHDY and CDR2 is SYVADS. The CDR3 has 14 residues. V lost 2 bases and J lost 4; bases outside the gene matches: 4. CDR3 DNA (partial): TGTGCCAGCAGTGACAGGGGGCTCGGCTCC. Its protein is CASSDRGLGS. The CDR3 reads in full as CASSDRGLGSDYTF.

Only a few counts were recorded for this clone. Gene names denote mouse genes. The read ends 4 residues before the CDR3 terminus; that terminus is restored from the germline J gene. The chain links TRBV13-2 to TRBJ2-7; 10 positions agree with TRBD2. The CDR3 contains 14 residues. The germline gives CDR1 NNHNN, CDR2 SYGAGS (reference sequence). The sequenced CDR3 bases are TGTGCCAGCGGTGATTACTGGGGGGGTTAT. Protein product: CASGDYWGGY. The complete CDR3 protein is CASGDYWGGYEQYF.

This clone has only a few counts. Germline and genes: mouse. The sequenced part of the CDR3 DNA is TGTGCCAGCAGCCACAGGAGTTCCTATAATTCGCCC. Protein sequence: CASSHRSSYNSP. From start to end, the CDR3 is CASSHRSSYNSPLYF. The genes are TRBV5 and TRBJ1-6; unclear D gene. The observed sequence ends 3 residues before the CDR3 terminus, with the missing tail filled in from the germline J gene. TRBJ1-6 is an ORF; its function is uncertain. The V end was cut by 3 bases, the J end by 0 bases, with 6 bases between. The CDR3 contains 15 residues. CDR1 LGHNA and CDR2 YNLKQL come from the germline V gene (reference sequence).

This clone was observed a handful of times. Germline and genes: mouse. The read terminates 4 residues ahead of where the CDR3 ends, so the germline J gene completes it. Other DNA sequences from this sample encode an identical CDR3 as well. The chain combines TRBV1 with TRBJ2-7; 7 bases are shared with TRBD1. The CDR3 totals 13 residues. Per the germline V gene, CDR1 is NSQYPW and CDR2 is LRSPGD (reference sequence). CDR3 in amino acids: CTCSAPGQYEQYF. The sequenced part of the CDR3 DNA is TGCACCTGCAGTGCGCCGGGACAGTAT.

Remarks on this clone: Gene names denote mouse genes. Read coverage stops 4 residues before the CDR3 terminus; the germline J gene supplies the remainder. This same CDR3 is encoded by further DNA sequences in the sample. The V and J genes are TRBV5 and TRBJ2-3, with D possibly TRBD2 on 6 matching bases. CDR3 length: 15 amino acids. Per the germline V gene, CDR1 is LGHNA and CDR2 is YNLKQL (reference sequence). V lost 4 bases and J 0 bases, leaving 11 bases between the germline ends. Incomplete CDR3 DNA: TGTGCCAGCAGCCCCCTGGGGTCTAGTGCAGAA. Its protein product is CASSPLGSSAE. From start to end, the CDR3 is CASSPLGSSAETLYF.

For this clone: Genes and germline are mouse. The same CDR3 also results from other DNA sequences found in this sample. This CDR3 reads CASSPRTGGGYEQYF. CDR3 DNA (partial): TGTGCCAGCAGTCCTAGGACAGGGGGCGGGTAT. J is TRBJ2-7 and V is TRBV19, with TRBD1 identical over 11 bases. The CDR3 is cut off 4 residues early in the read; its end comes from the germline J gene. Germline CDR1 and CDR2: FNHDT and SITEND (reference sequence). This CDR3 has 15 residues.

This clone was picked up a small number of times. Gene labels here are mouse ones. The observed sequence ends 4 residues before the CDR3 terminus, with the missing tail filled in from the germline J gene. The gene calls are TRBV13-1 and TRBJ1-2; possible D gene TRBD1, 5 bases. V lost 0 bases, J lost 2 bases, and 8 bases lay in between. The CDR3 has 14 residues. CDR1 is NSHNY, CDR2 SYGAGN, per germline. The covered CDR3 bases are TGTGCCAGCAGTGATGGAGGGGTGAACTCC. As protein: CASSDGGVNS. The complete CDR3 sequence is CASSDGGVNSDYTF.

This clone was seen more than once but under ten times. Gene names and germline match the mouse. With the read ending 4 residues before the CDR3 end, the germline J gene is used to fill in that end. The same CDR3 is also encoded by other DNA sequences in this sample. J is TRBJ1-2 and V is TRBV31; D remains ambiguous. The germline V gene encodes CDR1 GKSSPN and CDR2 SITVG. Trimming removed 1 base at V and 1 base at J, with 7 bases between. The CDR3 has 13 residues. CDR3 DNA, as far as it was read: TGTGCCTGGAGTCGTCAAAAAAACTCC. It translates to CAWSRQKNS. The full CDR3 protein is CAWSRQKNSDYTF.

Regarding this clone: Gene names and germline match the mouse. The CDR3 goes on 4 residues after the read ends, and that part is filled in from the germline J gene. This rearrangement joins TRBV13-2 to TRBJ2-1; 10 positions agree with TRBD2. The germline CDR1 and CDR2 sequences are NNHNN and SYGAGS (reference sequence). Trimming removed 3 bases from V and 6 bases from J; junction bases left unmatched: 6. The CDR3 consists of 15 residues. The CDR3 sequence: CASGALGGRGAEQFF. The DNA read from the CDR3 is TGTGCCAGCGGTGCACTGGGGGGGAGGGGTGCT.